The entry that follows covers one TCR beta chain sequence. This clonotype was found many times. This clone's antigen is unknown. Base-call qualities are not available, and no considerably larger clone is one nucleotide away. The entry originates in a study of molecular identifiers for immune sequencing clone quantification (dated by TCRdb to 2017 to 2018). At the level of the whole study: For a replicate experiment, RNA from 20,000 or 100,000 naive CD8 T cells was divided into five aliquots, and four of the five aliquots were sequenced. The study was a methods study using CD8 T cells to benchmark molecular-identifier clustering-based TCR repertoire sequencing (MIDCIRS) and TCR RNA copy counting. Here is what the overall study found, with its caveats: Spiked-in Jurkat TCR RNA equivalent to a single cell was reported to be detectable even among approximately 1 million naive CD8 T cells. When barcode sub-clustering was omitted, TCR diversity was inflated by chimeric consensus sequences, with chimeras reaching as high as 47%. Highly expanded clone sizes could be underestimated if identical TCR molecules share a barcode. The naive libraries included spiked-in Jurkat TCR RNA (10 copies' worth), and this RNA is not part of the donor repertoire. Modeling gave roughly 2.9 recovered TCR RNA copies per cell versus around 10 by digital PCR, implying 25% to 30% capture efficiency. In CMV-specific effector cells, over 97% of molecules were held by clones above 20 RNA copies, whereas under 1% of molecules were held by such clones in naive cells.

Libraries of naive CD8 T cells were built from anywhere between about 20,000 and 1,000,000 sorted cells, with 10%, 30% or 50% of the purified RNA used. Naive CD8 T cells were FACS-sorted as CD8+CD4-CCR7+CD45RA+ on a BD FACSAria II into RLT Plus buffer. To test detection sensitivity, Jurkat RNA equal to around 11 TCR copies was added to samples of about 20,000-1,100,000 naive CD8 T cells. CD8 T cells were enriched using RosetteSep CD8+ T Cell Enrichment Cocktail and Ficoll-Paque, and the enriched cells then underwent ACK red cell lysis. Between the V and J ends, shortened by 3 bases and 7 bases respectively, the junction contains 8 bases. CDR3 length: 11 amino acids, cysteine to phenylalanine. The DNA shown is the 33-base CDR3, in frame from base 1. CDR1 SGHNT and CDR2 YYREEE are derived from the germline V gene (reference sequence). The library was built by means of PCR. Sequencing was performed on a NextSeq 500. Bulk TCR libraries were made following a previously described method, with the TCR primers given in Table S5. Purification of total RNA was performed with the Qiagen AllPrep DNA/RNA kit. Reads from multiple sequencing runs of the same library were pooled before analysis. Turning to the authors' computational methods: Reads were retained only if the reads had an exact TCR constant sequence, and the retained reads were trimmed to 150 nt and grouped according to their 12-nt molecular barcodes. Reads in each barcode group were sub-clustered using a 15% Levenshtein threshold, and a quality-weighted consensus sequence was built for each RNA molecule. Non-functional sequences were discarded, and so were lower-count sequences lying one edit away from another sequence. Based on fitting two negative binomial distributions, any barcode sub-cluster with under 20% of the maximum read count was discarded. TCRdb applied fastp at Q25 and MiXCR to the public reads, then kept only in-frame beta chains. A single entry per CDR3 protein holds the most common genes and DNA from its merged rows. The V and J calls follow TCRdb's processing rather than the paper's. Present in this sample are some 580,000 distinct CDR3 sequences, about 25% of which were seen just once. About 0.81% of the sample is in the top ten clones.

The source of this sequence is a human donor in good health. Some libraries in this study had Jurkat cell RNA spiked in. The sequencing sample was made of naive CD8+ T cells from blood, with Jurkat cell RNA spiked in. In the paper's terms, the cell subset or site label means: FACS-sorted CD8+CD4-CCR7+CD45RA+ naive T cells. Rearrangement joined TRBV5-4 to TRBJ2-7; the D gene identity is not certain. CDR3 protein: CASSYGKEQYF. The nucleotide sequence is given as TGTGCCAGCAGCTATGGTAAGGAGCAGTACTTC.